The source of this TCR beta chain is a study of cytomegalovirus exposure and HLA in healthy donors. Both 60 Vbeta primers and 13 Jbeta primers went into the PCR. TCRdb's table, derived via immunoSEQ multiplex PCR, lists solely in-frame clones and lacks some. The sample includes around 250,000 clones, about 80% seen only once; the top ten take about 7.3%. Findings of the study overall: A previous analysis found most TCR beta V segments productive roughly 87% or roughly 30% of the time. Later analysis suggested most CMV-associated TCR beta chains were HLA-restricted.

The CDR3 is made up of 15 amino acids. The V end was cut by 4 bases, the J end by 3 bases, with 13 bases between. The germline CDR1 and CDR2 sequences are ENHRY and SYGVKD. In regard to this clone: Its antigen is currently unknown.

The sample consisted of PBMCs. The chain is built from TRBV10-3 and TRBJ1-3; D uncertain. The TCR originated in a woman aged 55-70 years in good health and CMV-seropositive. This CDR3 reads CAISGRSLDGNTIYF. For the CDR3, the DNA is TGTGCCATCAGTGGACGATCTCTAGATGGAAACACCATATATTTT.